Each of the 25 T cell receptor beta chains below was sequenced from the same sample in a study of T cell responses to AZD1222 COVID-19 vaccine. TCRdb's table, derived via immunoSEQ multiplex PCR, lists solely in-frame clones and lacks some. Of some 100,000 clones in the sample, roughly nine tenths were seen once. The specimen was peripheral blood, collected on day 0 of AZD1222 vaccination. All receptors derive from an adult in good health.

The chain combines TRBV7-2 with TRBJ1-1; no firm D call. The CDR3 is made up of 14 amino acids. CDR1 SGHTA and CDR2 FQGNSA come from the germline V gene. V was clipped by 0 bases and J by 4 bases, with 9 bases between them. The CDR3 is CASSLAGDGTEAFF. The CDR3 bases are TGTGCCAGCAGCTTAGCCGGGGATGGCACTGAAGCTTTCTTT.

CDR3 loop: CSVDPYRGQVDTQYF. CDR3 coding DNA: TGCAGCGTTGACCCCTACAGGGGGCAGGTAGATACGCAGTATTTT. V gene TRBV29-1 combines with J gene TRBJ2-3, with 9 bases that match TRBD1. The length of the CDR3 is 15 residues. CDR1 SQVTM and CDR2 ANQGSEA come from the germline V gene. Losses at the gene ends were 3 bases for V and 5 bases for J; bases not matched to a gene: 9.

This chain connects TRBV5-1 to TRBJ1-2; TRBD1 is a possible D gene (5 bases). Per germline, CDR1 SGHRS and CDR2 YFSETQ. The CDR3 covers 13 residues. The V gene lost 5 bases and the J gene lost 0 bases, with 8 bases spanning the gap. CDR3 DNA sequence: TGCGCCAGCAGTGCAGGGCCTAACTATGGCTACACCTTC. Its translation is CASSAGPNYGYTF.

V usage is TRBV6-4 and J usage is TRBJ2-7; 10 bases fit TRBD2. V was pared by 4 bases and J by 0 bases, with 9 bases of the junction left unmatched. CDR1 is MRHNA and CDR2 is SNTAGT in the germline V gene. The CDR3 consists of 17 residues. The CDR3 DNA follows: TGTGCCAGCAGTGTCGGGACTAGCGAAAGGAGCTCCTACGAGCAGTACTTC. Translated: CASSVGTSERSSYEQYF.

The J gene is TRBJ1-5, the V gene TRBV5-5; tentatively, D is TRBD1 (5 bases). V lost 3 bases, J lost 0 bases, and 16 bases lay in between. The germline V gene encodes CDR1 SGHKS and CDR2 YYEKEE (reference sequence). The CDR3 consists of 17 residues. The CDR3 is CASSSNPPGHSNQPQHF. In nucleotides, the CDR3 is TGTGCCAGCAGCTCAAACCCCCCGGGGCATAGCAATCAGCCCCAGCATTTT.

The chain recombines TRBV27 with TRBJ1-2; no definite D call. The V end was cut by 3 bases, the J end by 0 bases, with 11 bases between. This CDR3 is built from 15 residues. The germline CDR1 and CDR2 sequences are MNHEY and SMNVEV (reference sequence). The CDR3 DNA follows: TGTGCCAGCAGTTTGGACGGATCGACTAACTATGGCTACACCTTC. Translated, it gives CASSLDGSTNYGYTF.

The chain joins TRBV4-1 to TRBJ2-5; TRBD1 aligns across 7 bases. Germline assignment: CDR1 MGHRA and CDR2 YSYEKL. The CDR3 sequence is 14 residues long. The V gene end was trimmed by 0 bases and the J gene end by 3 bases; junction bases not matched to a gene: 1. The CDR3: CASSQDGTEETQYF. Written as DNA, the CDR3 is TGCGCCAGCAGCCAAGATGGGACAGAAGAGACCCAGTACTTC.

This chain uses TRBV15 with TRBJ1-4; 9 nucleotides match TRBD1. V dropped 6 bases and J dropped 2; count of bases not matched to a gene: 4. Germline V lookup: CDR1 LNHNV, CDR2 YYDKDF (reference sequence). The CDR3 sequence is 15 residues long. CDR3 protein: CATRGQGATNEKLFF. DNA of the CDR3: TGTGCCACCAGGGGACAGGGCGCCACTAATGAAAAACTGTTTTTT.

The chain combines TRBV19 with TRBJ2-1; tentatively, D is TRBD2 (5 bases). Trimming shortened V by 4 bases and J by 0 bases, and 10 bases separated the two germline ends. Germline values: CDR1 LNHDA, CDR2 SQIVND (reference sequence). The CDR3 sequence is 15 residues long. CDR3 DNA: TGTGCCAGTAGTACCCCGGGGAGCTCCTACAATGAGCAGTTCTTC. This translates into CASSTPGSSYNEQFF.

V usage is TRBV11-2 and J usage is TRBJ1-2; possible D gene TRBD1, 5 bases. V was clipped by 6 bases and J by 4 bases, with 21 bases between them. CDR1 and CDR2 (germline): SGHAT, FQNNGV. This CDR3 region has 16 residues. CDR3 amino acids: CASSHGLGQGVYGYTF. In nucleotides, the CDR3 is TGTGCCAGCAGTCACGGCCTTGGGCAGGGAGTCTATGGCTACACCTTC.

This clone was observed a handful of times. This chain uses TRBV28 with TRBJ2-1; 10 nucleotides agree with TRBD2. Germline V CDR1 and CDR2: MDHEN, SYDVKM. After removal of 8 bases from V and 10 bases from J, the junction contained 14 bases not matched to a gene. The CDR3 length is 15 residues. CDR3 DNA sequence: TGTGCCAGCCGGAAACAAGCGGGGGGGCAACGGGAGCAGTTCTTC. Translated, it gives CASRKQAGGQREQFF.

The chain combines TRBV7-2 with TRBJ2-7; 7 nucleotides align to TRBD1. Germline trimming cut 5 bases from V and 2 bases from J; bases unmatched to any gene: 12. Germline V lookup: CDR1 SGHTA, CDR2 FQGNSA. The CDR3 sequence is 16 residues long. The CDR3 region is CASSRPGRTGTYEQYF. The CDR3 nucleotides are TGTGCCAGCAGCCGCCCGGGTAGGACAGGAACCTACGAGCAGTACTTC.

The gene calls are TRBV27 and TRBJ1-2; D perhaps matches TRBD1 (5 bases). This CDR3 is 13 amino acids long. Germline assignment: CDR1 MNHEY and CDR2 SMNVEV (reference sequence). Trimming cost V 2 bases and J 7 bases, with 11 bases left between them. The CDR3 sequence is CASSLRGFVGYTF. CDR3 nucleotides: TGTGCCAGCAGTTTACGGGGGTTCGTTGGCTACACCTTC.

This clone was recorded many times. The chain carries TRBV7-6 and TRBJ2-7; perhaps TRBD2 as D (6 bases). Per germline, CDR1 SGHVS and CDR2 FNYEAQ. V was cut by 0 bases and J by 0 bases, with 9 bases left in between. CDR3 size: 15 residues. CDR3 residues: CASSLAGGYSYEQYF. For the CDR3, the DNA is TGTGCCAGCAGCTTAGCGGGGGGTTACTCCTACGAGCAGTACTTC.

The chain employs TRBV2 and TRBJ2-5; D not certain. CDR3 length: 12 amino acids. Germline V CDR1 and CDR2: SNHLY, FYNNEI. V was pared by 11 bases and J by 3 bases, with 13 bases between. Here the CDR3 reads CASSGWEETQYF. The CDR3 DNA follows: TGTGCCTCCTCCGGGTGGGAAGAGACCCAGTACTTC.

V is TRBV7-9 and J is TRBJ2-1; 8 bases are a match to TRBD1. Trimming took 3 bases from V and 7 from J; bases not matched to a gene: 11. The CDR3 runs 16 residues. CDR1 is SEHNR and CDR2 is FQNEAQ in the germline V gene (reference sequence). This CDR3 reads CASSFPGQGQPNEQFF. The CDR3 DNA is TGTGCCAGCAGCTTTCCTGGACAGGGACAACCGAATGAGCAGTTCTTC.

The V gene is TRBV7-9, the J gene TRBJ1-6; 7 positions match TRBD1. V gave up 8 bases and J gave up 9 bases; unmatched junction bases: 7. The CDR3 spans 13 residues. Germline V gene lookup returns CDR1 SEHNR and CDR2 FQNEAQ (reference sequence). The CDR3 DNA is TGTGCCAGCCGCCAGGGGGAGGCTTCACCCCTCCACTTT. Translation gives CASRQGEASPLHF.

V usage is TRBV27 and J usage is TRBJ1-4, with D uncertain. This CDR3 comprises 14 residues. The V end was cut by 6 bases, the J end by 0 bases, with 8 bases between. In germline, CDR1 is MNHEY, CDR2 SMNVEV (reference sequence). CDR3 sequence: CASSDPTTNEKLFF. For the CDR3, the DNA is TGTGCCAGCAGCGACCCGACAACTAATGAAAAACTGTTTTTT.

The V gene is TRBV7-3, the J gene TRBJ1-3, with D uncertain. CDR1 and CDR2 (germline): SGHTA, FQGTGA. This CDR3 region has 14 residues. The V gene lost 2 bases and the J gene lost 4 bases, with 9 bases spanning the gap. CDR3 residues: CASSLGSVGNTIYF. The CDR3, as DNA: TGTGCCAGCAGCTTAGGTTCCGTCGGAAACACCATATATTTT. Full variable domain (outside the CDR3, taken from reference TRBV7-3 and TRBJ1-3): GAGVSQTPSNKVTEKGKYVELRCDPISGHTALYWYRQSLGQGPEFLIYFQGTGAADDSGLPNDRFFAVRPEGSVSTLKIQRTERGDSAVYLCASSLGSVGNTIYFGEGSWLTVV.

Only a few counts were recorded for this clone. The V call is TRBV30, the J call TRBJ1-3; D unclear. In germline, CDR1 is GTSNPN, CDR2 SVGIG (reference sequence). V was trimmed by 3 bases and J by 0 bases, leaving 9 bases between them. CDR3 length: 14 residues. The CDR3 is CAWSRLHSGNTIYF. In DNA form, the CDR3 reads TGTGCCTGGAGCCGCCTTCACTCTGGAAACACCATATATTTT.

V usage is TRBV2 and J usage is TRBJ1-4; D gene ambiguous. CDR3 length: 14 amino acids. Trimming removed 6 bases from V and 8 bases from J, with 16 bases in between. Per the germline V gene, CDR1 is SNHLY and CDR2 is FYNNEI. The CDR3 DNA follows: TGTGCCAGCAGGCCGCCGCAGAGCATCGAAAAACTGTTTTTT. As protein: CASRPPQSIEKLFF.

The V call is TRBV5-6, the J call TRBJ1-2; D not certain. This CDR3 is 13 amino acids long. Looked up from germline, CDR1 is SGHDT and CDR2 is YYEEEE. Trimming pared 1 base from V and 3 bases from J, leaving 7 bases between. CDR3: CASSLPDYYGYTF. The CDR3 nucleotides are TGTGCCAGCAGCTTGCCGGACTACTATGGCTACACCTTC.

This clone came up a few times. The chain is built from TRBV9 and TRBJ1-6; D remains unclear. The CDR3 sequence is 13 residues long. Trimming cost V 3 bases and J 8 bases, with 9 bases left between them. Germline assignment: CDR1 SGDLS and CDR2 YYNGEE. CDR3 coding DNA: TGTGCCAGCAGCGCGGGGATCGATTCACCCCTCCACTTT. It codes for CASSAGIDSPLHF.

This rearrangement joins TRBV19 to TRBJ1-6, with D perhaps matching TRBD1 (6 bases). The V and J ends lost 6 bases and 7 bases respectively, with 13 bases between them. CDR1 LNHDA and CDR2 SQIVND come from the germline V gene (reference sequence). The CDR3 is 14 amino acids. CDR3 nucleotide sequence: TGTGCCAGTAGCCCACAGGGATGGAATTCACCCCTCCACTTT. Translated: CASSPQGWNSPLHF. Variable domain in full (rest from reference TRBV19 and TRBJ1-6): DGGITQSPKYLFRKEGQNVTLSCEQNLNHDAMYWYRQDPGQGLRLIYYSQIVNDFQKGDIAEGYSVSREKKESFPLTVTSAQKNPTAFYLCASSPQGWNSPLHFGNGTRLTVT.

The chain carries TRBV19 and TRBJ2-7, with a tentative D call TRBD1 (5 bases). V lost 6 bases, J lost 6 bases, and 12 bases lay in between. CDR3 size: 12 residues. Germline V gene lookup returns CDR1 LNHDA and CDR2 SQIVND (reference sequence). The CDR3 DNA reads as TGTGCCAGTAGCCTCCAGGGCGGCGAGCAGTACTTC. It is translated as CASSLQGGEQYF.